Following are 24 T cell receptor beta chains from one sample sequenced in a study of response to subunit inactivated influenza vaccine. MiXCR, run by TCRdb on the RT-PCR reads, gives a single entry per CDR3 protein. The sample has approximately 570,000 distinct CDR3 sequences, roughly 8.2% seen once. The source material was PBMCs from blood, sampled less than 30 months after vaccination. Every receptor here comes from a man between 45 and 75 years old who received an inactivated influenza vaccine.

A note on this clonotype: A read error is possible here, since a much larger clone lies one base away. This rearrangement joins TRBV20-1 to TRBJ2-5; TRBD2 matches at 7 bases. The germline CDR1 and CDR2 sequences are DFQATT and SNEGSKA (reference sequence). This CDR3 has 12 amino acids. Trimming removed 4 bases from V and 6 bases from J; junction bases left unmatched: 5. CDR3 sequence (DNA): TGCAGTGCTACGACTAGCTTTCAGACCCAGTACTTC. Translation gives CSATTSFQTQYF.

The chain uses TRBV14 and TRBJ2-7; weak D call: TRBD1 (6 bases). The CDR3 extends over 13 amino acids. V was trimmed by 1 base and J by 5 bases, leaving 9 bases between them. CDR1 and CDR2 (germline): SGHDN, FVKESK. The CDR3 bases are TGTGCCAGCAGCCAAGTGGGGGCGAACGAGCAGTACTTC. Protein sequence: CASSQVGANEQYF.

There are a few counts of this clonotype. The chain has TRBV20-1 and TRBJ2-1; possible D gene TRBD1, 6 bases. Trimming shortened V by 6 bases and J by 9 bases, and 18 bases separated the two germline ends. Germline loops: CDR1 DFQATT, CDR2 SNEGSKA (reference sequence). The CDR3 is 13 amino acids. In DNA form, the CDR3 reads TGCAGTGCCCAGGGGTTTAGATCCGGTGAGCAGTTCTTC. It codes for CSAQGFRSGEQFF.

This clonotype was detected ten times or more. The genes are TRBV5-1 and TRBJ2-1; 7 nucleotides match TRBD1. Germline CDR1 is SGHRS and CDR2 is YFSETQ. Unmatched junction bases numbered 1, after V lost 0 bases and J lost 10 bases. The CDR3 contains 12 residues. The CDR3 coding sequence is TGCGCCAGCAGCTTGGGGGGACAGGAGCAGTTCTTC. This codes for CASSLGGQEQFF.

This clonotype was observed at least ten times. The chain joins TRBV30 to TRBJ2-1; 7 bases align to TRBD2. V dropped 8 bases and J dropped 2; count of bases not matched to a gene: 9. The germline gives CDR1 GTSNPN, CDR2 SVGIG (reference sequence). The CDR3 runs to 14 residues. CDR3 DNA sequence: TGTGCCGTGGATAGACGGGGGGCCTACAATGAGCAGTTCTTC. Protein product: CAVDRRGAYNEQFF.

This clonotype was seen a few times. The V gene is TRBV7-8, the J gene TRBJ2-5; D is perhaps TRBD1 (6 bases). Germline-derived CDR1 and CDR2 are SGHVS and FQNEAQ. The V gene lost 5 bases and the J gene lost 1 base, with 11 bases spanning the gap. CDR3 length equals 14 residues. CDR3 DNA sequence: TGTGCCAGCAGCCCCGGACAGCTCCAAGAGACCCAGTACTTC. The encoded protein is CASSPGQLQETQYF.

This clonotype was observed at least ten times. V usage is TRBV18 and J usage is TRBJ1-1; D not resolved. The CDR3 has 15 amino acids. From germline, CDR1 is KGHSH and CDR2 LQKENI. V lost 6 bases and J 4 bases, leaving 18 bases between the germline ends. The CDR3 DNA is TGTGCCAGCTCCCCCCAAGGGAACTTCGGCACTGAAGCTTTCTTT. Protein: CASSPQGNFGTEAFF. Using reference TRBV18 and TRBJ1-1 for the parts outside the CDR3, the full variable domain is NAGVMQNPRHLVRRRGQEARLRCSPMKGHSHVYWYRQLPEEGLKFMVYLQKENIIDESGMPKERFSAEFPKEGPSILRIQQVVRGDSAAYFCASSPQGNFGTEAFFGQGTRLTVV.

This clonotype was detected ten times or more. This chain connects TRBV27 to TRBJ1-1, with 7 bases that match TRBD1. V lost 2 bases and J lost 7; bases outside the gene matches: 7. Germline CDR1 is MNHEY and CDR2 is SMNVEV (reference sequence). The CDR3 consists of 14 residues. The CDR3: CASSLEGALGEAFF. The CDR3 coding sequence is TGTGCCAGCAGTTTAGAGGGGGCGTTAGGTGAAGCTTTCTTT.

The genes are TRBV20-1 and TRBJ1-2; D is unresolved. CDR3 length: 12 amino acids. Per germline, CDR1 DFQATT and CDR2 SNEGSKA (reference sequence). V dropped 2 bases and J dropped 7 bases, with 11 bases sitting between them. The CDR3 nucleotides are TGCAGTGCTAGATCCGTCGAGGGTGGCTACACCTTC. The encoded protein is CSARSVEGGYTF.

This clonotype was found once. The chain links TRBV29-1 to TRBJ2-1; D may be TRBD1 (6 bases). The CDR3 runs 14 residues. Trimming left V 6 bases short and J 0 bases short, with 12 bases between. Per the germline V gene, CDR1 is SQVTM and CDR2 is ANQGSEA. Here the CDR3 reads CSVTDSFSYNEQFF. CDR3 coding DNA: TGCAGCGTGACGGACAGTTTCTCCTACAATGAGCAGTTCTTC.

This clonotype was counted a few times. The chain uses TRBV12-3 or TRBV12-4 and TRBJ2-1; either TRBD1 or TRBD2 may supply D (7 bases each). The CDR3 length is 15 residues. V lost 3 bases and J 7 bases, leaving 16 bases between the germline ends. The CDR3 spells CASSFRGGGGNEQFF. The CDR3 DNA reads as TGTGCCAGCAGTTTCAGGGGAGGGGGCGGGAATGAGCAGTTCTTC.

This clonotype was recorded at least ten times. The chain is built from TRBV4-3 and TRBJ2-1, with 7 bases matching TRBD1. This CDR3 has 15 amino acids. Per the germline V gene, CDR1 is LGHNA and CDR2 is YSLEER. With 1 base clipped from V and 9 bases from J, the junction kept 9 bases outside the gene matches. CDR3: CASSQANRGRAEQFF. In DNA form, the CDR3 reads TGCGCCAGCAGCCAAGCTAACAGGGGCCGGGCTGAGCAGTTCTTC.

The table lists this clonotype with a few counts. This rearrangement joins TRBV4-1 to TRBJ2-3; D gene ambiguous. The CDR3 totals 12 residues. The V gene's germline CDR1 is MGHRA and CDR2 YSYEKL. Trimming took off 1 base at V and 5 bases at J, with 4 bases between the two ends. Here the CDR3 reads CASSQVLDTQYF. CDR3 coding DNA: TGCGCCAGCAGCCAAGTTTTAGATACGCAGTATTTT.

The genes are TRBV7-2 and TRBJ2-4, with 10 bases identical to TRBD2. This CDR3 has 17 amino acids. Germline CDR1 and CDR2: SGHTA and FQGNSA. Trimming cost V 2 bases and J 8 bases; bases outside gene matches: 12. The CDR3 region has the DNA TGTGCCAGCAGCTTAACCGTGGCTAGCGGGAGTCAGCACATTCAGTACTTC. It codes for CASSLTVASGSQHIQYF.

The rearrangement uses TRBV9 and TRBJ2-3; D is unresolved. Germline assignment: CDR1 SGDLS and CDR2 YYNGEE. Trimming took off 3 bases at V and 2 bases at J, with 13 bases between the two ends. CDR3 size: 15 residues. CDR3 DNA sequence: TGTGCCAGCAGCGAAAGGACCCGTTACACAGATACGCAGTATTTT. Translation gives CASSERTRYTDTQYF.

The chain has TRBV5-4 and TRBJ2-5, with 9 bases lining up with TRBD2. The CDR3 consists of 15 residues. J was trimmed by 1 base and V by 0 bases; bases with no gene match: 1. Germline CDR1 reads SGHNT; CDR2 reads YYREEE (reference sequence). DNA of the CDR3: TGTGCCAGCAGCTTGGGCGGGGGGGTCCAAGAGACCCAGTACTTC. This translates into CASSLGGGVQETQYF.

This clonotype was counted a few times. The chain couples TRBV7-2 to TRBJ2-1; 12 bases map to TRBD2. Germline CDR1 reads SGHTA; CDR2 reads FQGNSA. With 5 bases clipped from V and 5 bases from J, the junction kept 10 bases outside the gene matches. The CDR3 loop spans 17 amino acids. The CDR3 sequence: CASSPRRLAGGNNEQFF. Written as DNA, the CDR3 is TGTGCCAGCAGCCCGAGAAGGCTAGCGGGAGGGAACAATGAGCAGTTCTTC.

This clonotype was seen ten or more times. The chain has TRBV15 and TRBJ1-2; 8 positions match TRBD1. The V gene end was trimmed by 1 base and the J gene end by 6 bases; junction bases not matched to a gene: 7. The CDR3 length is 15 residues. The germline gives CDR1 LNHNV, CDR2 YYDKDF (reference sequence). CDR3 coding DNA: TGTGCCACCAGCAGAGGGTGGACAGGGATCGATGGCTACACCTTC. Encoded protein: CATSRGWTGIDGYTF.

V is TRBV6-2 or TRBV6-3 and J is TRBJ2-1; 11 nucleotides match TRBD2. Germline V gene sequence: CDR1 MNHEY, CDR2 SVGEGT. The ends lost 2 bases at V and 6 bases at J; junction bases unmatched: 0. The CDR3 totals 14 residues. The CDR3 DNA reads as TGTGCCAGCAGTTACACTAGCGGGGGCAATGAGCAGTTCTTC. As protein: CASSYTSGGNEQFF.

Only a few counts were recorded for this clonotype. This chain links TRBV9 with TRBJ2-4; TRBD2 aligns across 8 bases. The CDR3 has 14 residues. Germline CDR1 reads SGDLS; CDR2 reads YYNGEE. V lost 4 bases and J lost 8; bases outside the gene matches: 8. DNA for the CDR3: TGTGCCAGCAGCTCACCGGGACTAGAGGACATTCAGTACTTC. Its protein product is CASSSPGLEDIQYF.

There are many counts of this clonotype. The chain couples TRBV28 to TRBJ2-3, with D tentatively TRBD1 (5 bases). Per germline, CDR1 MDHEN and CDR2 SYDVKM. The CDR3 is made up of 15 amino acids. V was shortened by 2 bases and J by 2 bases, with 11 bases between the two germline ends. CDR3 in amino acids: CASSLQGLHTDTQYF. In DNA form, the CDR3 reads TGTGCCAGCAGTTTACAGGGTCTACACACAGATACGCAGTATTTT.

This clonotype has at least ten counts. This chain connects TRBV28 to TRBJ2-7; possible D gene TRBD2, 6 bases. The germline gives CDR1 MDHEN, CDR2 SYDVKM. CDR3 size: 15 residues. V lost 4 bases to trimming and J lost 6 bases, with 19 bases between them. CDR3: CASSSARLTEGEQYF. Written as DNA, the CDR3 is TGTGCCAGCAGTTCTGCCCGCCTCACGGAGGGCGAGCAGTACTTC. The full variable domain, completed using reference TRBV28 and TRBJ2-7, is DVKVTQSSRYLVKRTGEKVFLECVQDMDHENMFWYRQDPGLGLRLIYFSYDVKMKEKGDIPEGYSVSREKKERFSLILESASTNQTSMYLCASSSARLTEGEQYFGPGTRLTVT.

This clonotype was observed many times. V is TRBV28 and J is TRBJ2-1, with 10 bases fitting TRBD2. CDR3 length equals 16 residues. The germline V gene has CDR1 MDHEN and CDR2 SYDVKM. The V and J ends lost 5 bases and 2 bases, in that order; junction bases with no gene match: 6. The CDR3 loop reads CASSPPSGSPYNEQFF. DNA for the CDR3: TGTGCCAGCAGTCCACCTAGCGGGAGTCCCTACAATGAGCAGTTCTTC.

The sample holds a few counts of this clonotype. The CDR3, as DNA: TGTGCCACCAGTGAGGGACAGGGGCGATCAGGGGCCAACGTCCTGACTTTC. Translated: CATSEGQGRSGANVLTF. V is TRBV24-1 and J is TRBJ2-6; 10 nucleotides align to TRBD1. V was pared by 4 bases and J by 4 bases, with 6 bases of the junction left unmatched. CDR3 length: 17 amino acids. CDR1 KGHDR and CDR2 SFDVKD come from the germline V gene.